Reported below is one T cell receptor beta chain. Its antigen is as yet unknown. This record comes from a study of monozygotic twins with cystic fibrosis. Profiled with immunoSEQ multiplex PCR; TCRdb holds only in-frame clones, not every one. Of approximately 20,000 clones in the sample, more than 80% are singletons; the top ten hold roughly 1.4%. Study-level findings and limits: Monozygotic CF twin pairs shared significantly more nucleotide-identical clonotypes than unrelated CF individuals did.

V lost 4 bases to trimming and J lost 0 bases, with 11 bases between them. Germline V gene sequence: CDR1 SGDLS, CDR2 YYNGEE. The length of the CDR3 is 15 residues. Input material: blood. V gene TRBV9 combines with J gene TRBJ2-1, with D tentatively TRBD1 (5 bases). The receptor was isolated from a girl aged 2 to 9 with cystic fibrosis. This CDR3 reads CASSPQVSSYNEQFF. The CDR3 DNA reads TGTGCCAGCAGCCCACAGGTTAGCTCCTACAATGAGCAGTTCTTC.